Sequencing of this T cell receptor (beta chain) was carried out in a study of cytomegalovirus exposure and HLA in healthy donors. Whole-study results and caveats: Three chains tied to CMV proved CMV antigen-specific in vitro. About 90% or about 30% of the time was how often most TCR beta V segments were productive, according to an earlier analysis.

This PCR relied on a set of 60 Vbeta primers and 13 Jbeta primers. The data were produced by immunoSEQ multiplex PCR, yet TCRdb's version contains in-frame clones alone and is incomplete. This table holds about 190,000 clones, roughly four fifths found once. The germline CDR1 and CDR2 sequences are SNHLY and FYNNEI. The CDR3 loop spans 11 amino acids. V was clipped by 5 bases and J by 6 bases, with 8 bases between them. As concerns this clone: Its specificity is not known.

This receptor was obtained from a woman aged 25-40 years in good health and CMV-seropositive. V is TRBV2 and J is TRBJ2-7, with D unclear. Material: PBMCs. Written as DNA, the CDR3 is TGTGCCAGCAGTTCCCGGAGCGAGCAGTACTTC. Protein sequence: CASSSRSEQYF. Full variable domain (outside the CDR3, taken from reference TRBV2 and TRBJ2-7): EPEVTQTPSHQVTQMGQEVILRCVPISNHLYFYWYRQILGQKVEFLVSFYNNEISEKSEIFDDQFSVERPDGSNFTLKIRSTKLEDSAMYFCASSSRSEQYFGPGTRLTVT.